This T cell receptor beta chain originates from a study of blood T cell repertoires in COVID-19. Overall study: There were acute and convalescent COVID-19 samples, and they came from the United States, Italy and Spain. PBMCs, B-cell-depleted T cells, or T cells were the source of the cDNA or gDNA that made up the material.

As processed by the authors: Estimation of nucleated cell counts relied on the amplification of reference gene primers. Method: immunoSEQ multiplex PCR; TCRdb's copy keeps in-frame clones and lacks some. V and J calls and clone size come straight from that table; D and trimming were deduced from the DNA. The sample lists more than 250,000 clones, roughly 87% seen once, with 1% in the top ten. What was sequenced was peripheral blood. The TCR originated in a man aged 50 to 60 with active or convalescent COVID-19.

In DNA form, the CDR3 reads TGTGCCATCGACAGCCGCACAGATACGCAGTATTTT. The encoded protein is CAIDSRTDTQYF. The chain combines TRBV6-6 with TRBJ2-3; D is possibly TRBD1 (5 bases). V lost 10 bases to trimming and J lost 1 base, with 9 bases between them. The CDR3 sequence is 12 residues long. CDR1 MNHNY and CDR2 SVGAGI come from the germline V gene (reference sequence).